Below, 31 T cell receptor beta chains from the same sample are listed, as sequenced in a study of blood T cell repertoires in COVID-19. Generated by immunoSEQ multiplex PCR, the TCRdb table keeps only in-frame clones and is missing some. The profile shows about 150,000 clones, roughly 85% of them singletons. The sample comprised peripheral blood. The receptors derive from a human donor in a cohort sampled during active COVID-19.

This CDR3 is CATKAGAANYGYTF. In DNA form, the CDR3 reads TGCGCCACCAAGGCTGGGGCAGCTAACTATGGCTACACCTTC. The rearrangement links TRBV5-1 to TRBJ1-2, with TRBD1 as a possible D gene (5 bases). The CDR3 contains 14 residues. The germline V gene has CDR1 SGHRS and CDR2 YFSETQ. The ends were cut back, 9 bases at V and 0 bases at J, with 15 bases in the middle.

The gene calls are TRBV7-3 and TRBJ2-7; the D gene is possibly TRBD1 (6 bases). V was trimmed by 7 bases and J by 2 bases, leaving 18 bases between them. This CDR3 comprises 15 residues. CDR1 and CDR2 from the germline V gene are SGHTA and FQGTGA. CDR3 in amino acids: CASTHRYRVAYEQYF. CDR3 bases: TGTGCCAGCACCCACCGATACAGGGTCGCCTACGAGCAGTACTTC.

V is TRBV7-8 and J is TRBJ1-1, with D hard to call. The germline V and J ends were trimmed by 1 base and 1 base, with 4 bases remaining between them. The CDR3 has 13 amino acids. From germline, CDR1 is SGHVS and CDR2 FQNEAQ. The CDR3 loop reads CASSLGENTEAFF. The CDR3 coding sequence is TGTGCCAGCAGCTTAGGCGAGAACACTGAAGCTTTCTTT. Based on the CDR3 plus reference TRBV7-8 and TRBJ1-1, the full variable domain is GAGVSQSPRYKVAKRGQDVALRCDPISGHVSLFWYQQALGQGPEFLTYFQNEAQLDKSGLPSDRFFAERPEGSVSTLKIQRTQQEDSAVYLCASSLGENTEAFFGQGTRLTVV.

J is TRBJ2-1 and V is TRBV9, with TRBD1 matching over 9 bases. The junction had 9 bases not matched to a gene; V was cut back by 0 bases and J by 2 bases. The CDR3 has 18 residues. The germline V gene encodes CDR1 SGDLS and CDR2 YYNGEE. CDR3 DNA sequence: TGTGCCAGCAGCGTAGAAGGGTTCGGACAGGGGACCTACAATGAGCAGTTCTTC. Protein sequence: CASSVEGFGQGTYNEQFF.

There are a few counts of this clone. CDR3: CATKRSYEQYF. CDR3 DNA sequence: TGTGCCACGAAGAGGTCCTACGAGCAGTACTTC. The rearrangement uses TRBV2 and TRBJ2-7; no clear D. V was trimmed by 10 bases and J by 1 base, leaving 8 bases between them. CDR3 size: 11 residues. The germline V gene encodes CDR1 SNHLY and CDR2 FYNNEI.

The CDR3 DNA sequence: TGTGCCAGCAGTTCACCCGACCGACTCTCTGGAAACACCATATATTTT. It codes for CASSSPDRLSGNTIYF. The chain has TRBV2 and TRBJ1-3; D call uncertain. The CDR3 covers 16 residues. Trimming removed 5 bases at V and 0 bases at J, with 14 bases between. Germline values: CDR1 SNHLY, CDR2 FYNNEI.

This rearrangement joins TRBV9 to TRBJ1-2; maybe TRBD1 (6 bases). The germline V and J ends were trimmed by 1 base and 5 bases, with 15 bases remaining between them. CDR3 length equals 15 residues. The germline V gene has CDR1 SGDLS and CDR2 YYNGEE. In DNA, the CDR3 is TGTGCCAGCAGCGTACAACAGACAGGATGGTATGGCTACACCTTC. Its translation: CASSVQQTGWYGYTF.

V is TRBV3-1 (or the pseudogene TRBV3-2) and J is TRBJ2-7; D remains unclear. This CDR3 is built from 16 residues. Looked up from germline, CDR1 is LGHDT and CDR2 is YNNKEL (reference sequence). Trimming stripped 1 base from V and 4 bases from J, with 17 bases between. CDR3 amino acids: CASSQVIPPGVYEQYF. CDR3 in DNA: TGTGCCAGCAGCCAAGTAATCCCACCCGGAGTGTACGAGCAGTACTTC.

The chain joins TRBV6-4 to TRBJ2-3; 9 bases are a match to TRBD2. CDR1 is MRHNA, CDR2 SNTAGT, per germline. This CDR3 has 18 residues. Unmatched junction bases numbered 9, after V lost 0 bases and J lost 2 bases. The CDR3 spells CASSDSSRGGRATDTQYF. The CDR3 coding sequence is TGTGCCAGCAGTGACTCGAGTCGGGGCGGGAGGGCCACAGATACGCAGTATTTT.

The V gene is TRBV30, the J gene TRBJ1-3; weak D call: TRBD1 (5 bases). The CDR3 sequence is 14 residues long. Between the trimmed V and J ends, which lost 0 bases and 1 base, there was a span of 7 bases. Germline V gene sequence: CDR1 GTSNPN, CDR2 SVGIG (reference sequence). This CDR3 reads CAWSVGGSGNTIYF. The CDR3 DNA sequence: TGTGCCTGGAGTGTTGGGGGGTCTGGAAACACCATATATTTT.

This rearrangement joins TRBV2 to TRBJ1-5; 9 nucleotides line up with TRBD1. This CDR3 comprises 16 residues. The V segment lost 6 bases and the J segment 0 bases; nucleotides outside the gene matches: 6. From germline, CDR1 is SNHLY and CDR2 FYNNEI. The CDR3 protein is CASRTGGRNSNQPQHF. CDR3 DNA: TGTGCCAGCAGGACAGGGGGGAGGAATAGCAATCAGCCCCAGCATTTT.

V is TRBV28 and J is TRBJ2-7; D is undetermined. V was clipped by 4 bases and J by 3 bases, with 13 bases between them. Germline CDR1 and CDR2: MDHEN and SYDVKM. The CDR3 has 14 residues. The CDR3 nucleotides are TGTGCCAGCAGTTCCCCCGACAAAAACTACGAGCAGTACTTC. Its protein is CASSSPDKNYEQYF.

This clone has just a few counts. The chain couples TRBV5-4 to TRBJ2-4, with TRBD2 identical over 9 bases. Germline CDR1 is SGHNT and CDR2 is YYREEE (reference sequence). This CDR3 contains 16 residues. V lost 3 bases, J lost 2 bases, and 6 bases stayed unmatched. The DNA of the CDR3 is TGTGCCAGCAGCTGGGGCGGGGGGGCCTCCAAAAACATTCAGTACTTC. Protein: CASSWGGGASKNIQYF.

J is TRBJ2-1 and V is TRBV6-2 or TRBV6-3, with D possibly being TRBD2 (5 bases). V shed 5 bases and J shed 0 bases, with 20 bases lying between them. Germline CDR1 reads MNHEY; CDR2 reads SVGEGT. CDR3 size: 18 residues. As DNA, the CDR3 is TGTGCCAGCAGTACTCGGACTCCGATCCCGAGCTCCTACAATGAGCAGTTCTTC. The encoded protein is CASSTRTPIPSSYNEQFF.

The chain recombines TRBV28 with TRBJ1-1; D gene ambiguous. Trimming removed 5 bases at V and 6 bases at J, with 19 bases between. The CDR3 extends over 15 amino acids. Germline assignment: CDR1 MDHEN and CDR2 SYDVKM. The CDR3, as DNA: TGTGCCAGCAGTATTCTTACCTCTAGAGGTTCTGAAGCTTTCTTT. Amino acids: CASSILTSRGSEAFF. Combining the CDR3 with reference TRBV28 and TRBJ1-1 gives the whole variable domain DVKVTQSSRYLVKRTGEKVFLECVQDMDHENMFWYRQDPGLGLRLIYFSYDVKMKEKGDIPEGYSVSREKKERFSLILESASTNQTSMYLCASSILTSRGSEAFFGQGTRLTVV.

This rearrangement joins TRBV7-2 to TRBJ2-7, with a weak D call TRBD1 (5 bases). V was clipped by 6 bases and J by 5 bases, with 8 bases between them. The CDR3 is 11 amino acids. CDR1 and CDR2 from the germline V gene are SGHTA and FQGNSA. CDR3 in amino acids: CASSLQDEQYF. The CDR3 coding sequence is TGTGCCAGCAGTCTACAGGACGAGCAGTACTTC.

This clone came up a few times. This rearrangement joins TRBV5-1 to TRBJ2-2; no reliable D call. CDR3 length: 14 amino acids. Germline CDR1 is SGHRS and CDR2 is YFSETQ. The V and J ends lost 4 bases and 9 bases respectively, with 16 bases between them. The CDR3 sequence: CASSPTSSSRELFF. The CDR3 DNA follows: TGCGCCAGCAGCCCGACTTCCTCCTCGAGGGAGCTGTTTTTT.

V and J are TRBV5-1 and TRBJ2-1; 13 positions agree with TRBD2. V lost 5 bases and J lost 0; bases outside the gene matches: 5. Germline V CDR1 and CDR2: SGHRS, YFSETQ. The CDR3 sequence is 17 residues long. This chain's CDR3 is CASSRGLAGTSYNEQFF. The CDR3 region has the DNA TGCGCCAGCAGTAGGGGACTAGCGGGAACCTCCTACAATGAGCAGTTCTTC.

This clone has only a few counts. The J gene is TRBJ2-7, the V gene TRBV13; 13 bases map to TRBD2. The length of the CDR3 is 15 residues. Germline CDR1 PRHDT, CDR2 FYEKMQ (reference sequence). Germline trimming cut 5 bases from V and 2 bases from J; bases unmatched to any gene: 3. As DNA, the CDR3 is TGTGCCAGCAGCCCCGGGACTAGCGGGGCCTACGAGCAGTACTTC. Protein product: CASSPGTSGAYEQYF.

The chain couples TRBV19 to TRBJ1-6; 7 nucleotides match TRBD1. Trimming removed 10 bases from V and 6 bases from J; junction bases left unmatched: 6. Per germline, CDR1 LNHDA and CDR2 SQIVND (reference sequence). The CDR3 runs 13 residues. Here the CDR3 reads CATGQVGNSPLHF. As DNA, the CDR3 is TGTGCCACCGGACAGGTCGGTAATTCACCCCTCCACTTT. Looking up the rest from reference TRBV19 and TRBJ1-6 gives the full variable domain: DGGITQSPKYLFRKEGQNVTLSCEQNLNHDAMYWYRQDPGQGLRLIYYSQIVNDFQKGDIAEGYSVSREKKESFPLTVTSAQKNPTAFYLCATGQVGNSPLHFGNGTRLTVT.

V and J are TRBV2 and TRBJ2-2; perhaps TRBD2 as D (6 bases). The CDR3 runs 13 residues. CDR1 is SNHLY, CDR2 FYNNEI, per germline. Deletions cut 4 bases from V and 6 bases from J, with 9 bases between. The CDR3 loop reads CASSVRLAGELFF. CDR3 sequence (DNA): TGTGCCAGCAGTGTCCGACTAGCCGGGGAGCTGTTTTTT. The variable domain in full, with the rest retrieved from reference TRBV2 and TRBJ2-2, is EPEVTQTPSHQVTQMGQEVILRCVPISNHLYFYWYRQILGQKVEFLVSFYNNEISEKSEIFDDQFSVERPDGSNFTLKIRSTKLEDSAMYFCASSVRLAGELFFGEGSRLTVL.

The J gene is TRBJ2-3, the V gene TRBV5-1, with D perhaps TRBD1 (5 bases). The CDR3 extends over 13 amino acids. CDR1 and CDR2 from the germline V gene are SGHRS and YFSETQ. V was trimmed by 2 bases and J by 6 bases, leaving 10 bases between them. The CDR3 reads CASSLQERDTQYF. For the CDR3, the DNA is TGCGCCAGCAGCTTACAGGAGCGCGATACGCAGTATTTT.

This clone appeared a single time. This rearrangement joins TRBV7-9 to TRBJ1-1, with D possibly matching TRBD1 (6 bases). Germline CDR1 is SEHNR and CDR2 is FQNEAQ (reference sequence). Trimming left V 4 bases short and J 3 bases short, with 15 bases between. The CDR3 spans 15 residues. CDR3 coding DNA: TGTGCCAGCAGCTCCGCCGAGTCAGGGGACACTGAAGCTTTCTTT. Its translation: CASSSAESGDTEAFF. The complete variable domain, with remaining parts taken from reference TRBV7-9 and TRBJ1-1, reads DTGVSQNPRHKITKRGQNVTFRCDPISEHNRLYWYRQTLGQGPEFLTYFQNEAQLEKSRLLSDRFSAERPKGSFSTLEIQRTEQGDSAMYLCASSSAESGDTEAFFGQGTRLTVV.

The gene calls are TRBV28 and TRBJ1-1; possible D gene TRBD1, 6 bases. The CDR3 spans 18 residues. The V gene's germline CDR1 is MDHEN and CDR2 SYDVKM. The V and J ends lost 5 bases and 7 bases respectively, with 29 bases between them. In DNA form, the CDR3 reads TGTGCCAGCAGTCCCATTATGGGAGGTGGGGGGGCGCAGGATGAAGCTTTCTTT. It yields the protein CASSPIMGGGGAQDEAFF.

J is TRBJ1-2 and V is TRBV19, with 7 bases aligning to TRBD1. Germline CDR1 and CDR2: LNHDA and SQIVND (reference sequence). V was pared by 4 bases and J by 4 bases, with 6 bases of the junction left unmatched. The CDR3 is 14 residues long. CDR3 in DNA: TGTGCCAGTAGTACCCCGGCAGGGGGCTATGGCTACACCTTC. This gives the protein CASSTPAGGYGYTF.

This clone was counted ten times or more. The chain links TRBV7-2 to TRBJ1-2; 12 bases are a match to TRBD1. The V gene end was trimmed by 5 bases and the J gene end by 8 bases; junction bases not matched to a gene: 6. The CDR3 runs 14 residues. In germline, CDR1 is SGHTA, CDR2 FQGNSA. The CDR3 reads CASSTGQGALGYTF. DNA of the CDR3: TGTGCCAGCAGCACGGGACAGGGGGCATTAGGCTACACCTTC.

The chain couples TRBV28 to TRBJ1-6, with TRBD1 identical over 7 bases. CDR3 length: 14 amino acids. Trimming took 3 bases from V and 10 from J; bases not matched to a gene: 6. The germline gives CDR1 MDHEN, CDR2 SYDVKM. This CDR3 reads CASSFRQGGSPLHF. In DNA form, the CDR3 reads TGTGCCAGCAGTTTCCGACAGGGAGGCTCACCCCTCCACTTT.

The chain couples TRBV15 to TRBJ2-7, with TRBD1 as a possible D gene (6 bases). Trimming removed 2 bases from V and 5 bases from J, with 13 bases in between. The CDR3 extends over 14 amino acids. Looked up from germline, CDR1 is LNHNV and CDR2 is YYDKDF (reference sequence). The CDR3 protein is CATSRRNRVHEQYF. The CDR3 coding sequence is TGTGCCACCAGCAGAAGAAACAGGGTACACGAGCAGTACTTC.

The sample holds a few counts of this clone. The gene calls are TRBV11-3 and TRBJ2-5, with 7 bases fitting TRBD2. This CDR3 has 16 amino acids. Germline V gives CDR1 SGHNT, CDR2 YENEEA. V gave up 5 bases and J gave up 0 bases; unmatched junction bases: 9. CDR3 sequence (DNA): TGTGCCAGCAGCCCCCGGACTAGAAGGTACCAAGAGACCCAGTACTTC. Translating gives CASSPRTRRYQETQYF.

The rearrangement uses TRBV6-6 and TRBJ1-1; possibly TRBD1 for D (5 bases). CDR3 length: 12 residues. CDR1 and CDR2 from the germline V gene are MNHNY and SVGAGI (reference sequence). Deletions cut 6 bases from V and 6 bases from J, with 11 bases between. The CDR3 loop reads CASRMGGAEAFF. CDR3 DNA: TGTGCCAGCAGGATGGGGGGAGCTGAAGCTTTCTTT.

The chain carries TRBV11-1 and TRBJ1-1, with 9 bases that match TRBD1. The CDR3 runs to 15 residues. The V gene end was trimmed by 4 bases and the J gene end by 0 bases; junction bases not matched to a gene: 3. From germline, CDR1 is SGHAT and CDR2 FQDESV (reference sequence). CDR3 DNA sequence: TGTGCCAGCAGCTCGGACAGGGGCATGAACACTGAAGCTTTCTTT. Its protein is CASSSDRGMNTEAFF.